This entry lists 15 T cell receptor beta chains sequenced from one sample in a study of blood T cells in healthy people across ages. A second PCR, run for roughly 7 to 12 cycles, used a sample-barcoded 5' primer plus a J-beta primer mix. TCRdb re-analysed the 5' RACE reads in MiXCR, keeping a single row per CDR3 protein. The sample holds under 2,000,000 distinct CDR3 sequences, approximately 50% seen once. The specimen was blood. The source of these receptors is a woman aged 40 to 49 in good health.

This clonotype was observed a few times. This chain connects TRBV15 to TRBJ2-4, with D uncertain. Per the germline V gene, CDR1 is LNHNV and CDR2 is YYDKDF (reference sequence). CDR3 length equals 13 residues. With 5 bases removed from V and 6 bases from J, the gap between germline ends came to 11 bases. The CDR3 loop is CATSRGPINIQYF. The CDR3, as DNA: TGTGCCACCAGCCGTGGACCGATAAACATTCAGTACTTC.

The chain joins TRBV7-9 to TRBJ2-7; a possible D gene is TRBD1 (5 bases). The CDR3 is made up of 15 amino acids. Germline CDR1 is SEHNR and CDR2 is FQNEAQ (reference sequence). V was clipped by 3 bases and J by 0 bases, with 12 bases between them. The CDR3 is CASSLEGVDSYEQYF. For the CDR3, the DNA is TGTGCCAGCAGCTTGGAAGGGGTAGACTCCTACGAGCAGTACTTC.

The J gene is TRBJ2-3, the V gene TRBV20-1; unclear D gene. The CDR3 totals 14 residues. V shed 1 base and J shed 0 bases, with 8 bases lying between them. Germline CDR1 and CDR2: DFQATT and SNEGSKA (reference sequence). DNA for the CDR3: TGCAGTGCTAGAGTTGCCGTAAGCACAGATACGCAGTATTTT. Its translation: CSARVAVSTDTQYF.

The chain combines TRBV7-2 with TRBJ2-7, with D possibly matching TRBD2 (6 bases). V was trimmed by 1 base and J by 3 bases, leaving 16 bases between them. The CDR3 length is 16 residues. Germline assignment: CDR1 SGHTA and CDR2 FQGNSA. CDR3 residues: CASSLEEFSGDYEQYF. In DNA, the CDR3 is TGTGCCAGCAGCTTAGAAGAATTTAGCGGAGACTACGAGCAGTACTTC. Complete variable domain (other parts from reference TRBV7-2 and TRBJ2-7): GAGVSQSPSNKVTEKGKDVELRCDPISGHTALYWYRQSLGQGLEFLIYFQGNSAPDKSGLPSDRFSAERTGGSVSTLTIQRTQQEDSAVYLCASSLEEFSGDYEQYFGPGTRLTVT.

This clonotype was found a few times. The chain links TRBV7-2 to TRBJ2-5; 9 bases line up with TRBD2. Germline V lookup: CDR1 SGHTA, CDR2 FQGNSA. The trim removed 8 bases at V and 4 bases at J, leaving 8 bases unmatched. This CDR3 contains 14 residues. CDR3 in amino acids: CASYWAGGAETQYF. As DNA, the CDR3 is TGTGCCAGCTACTGGGCGGGGGGGGCAGAGACCCAGTACTTC.

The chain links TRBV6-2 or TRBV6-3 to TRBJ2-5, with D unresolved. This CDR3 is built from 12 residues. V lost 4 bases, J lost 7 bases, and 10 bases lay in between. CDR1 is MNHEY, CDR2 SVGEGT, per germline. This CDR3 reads CASSSPLGTQYF. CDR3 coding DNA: TGTGCCAGCAGTTCCCCGTTGGGGACCCAGTACTTC.

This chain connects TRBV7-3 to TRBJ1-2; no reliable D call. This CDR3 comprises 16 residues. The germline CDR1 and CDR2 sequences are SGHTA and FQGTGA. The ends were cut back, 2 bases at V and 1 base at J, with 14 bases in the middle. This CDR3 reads CASSLSPAAFNYGYTF. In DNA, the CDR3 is TGTGCCAGCAGCTTATCACCAGCAGCATTTAACTATGGCTACACCTTC.

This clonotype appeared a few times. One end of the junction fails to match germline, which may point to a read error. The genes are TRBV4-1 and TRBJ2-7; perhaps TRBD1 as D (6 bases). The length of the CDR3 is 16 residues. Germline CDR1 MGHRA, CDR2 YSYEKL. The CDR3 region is CASSPLQGMSSYEQYF. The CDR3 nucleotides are TGTGCCAGCAGCCCATTACAGGGAATGTCATCCTACGAGCAGTACTTC.

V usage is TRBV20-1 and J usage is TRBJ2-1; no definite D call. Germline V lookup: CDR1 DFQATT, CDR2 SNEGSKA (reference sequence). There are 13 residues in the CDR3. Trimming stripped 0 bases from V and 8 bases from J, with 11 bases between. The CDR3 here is CSARDTAADEQFF. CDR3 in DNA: TGCAGTGCTAGAGATACGGCCGCGGATGAGCAGTTCTTC.

CDR3 nucleotides: TGCAGCGTTGAAGTTCCGGACAGCGGCGATAATGAGCAGTTCTTC. Its translation: CSVEVPDSGDNEQFF. The rearrangement joins TRBV29-1 to TRBJ2-1; TRBD1 is a possible D gene (6 bases). Germline assignment: CDR1 SQVTM and CDR2 ANQGSEA. Trimming pared 1 base from V and 7 bases from J, leaving 17 bases between. The CDR3 is 15 amino acids.

CDR3 in DNA: TGTGCCAGCGGGTTAACAGTCAACTATGGCTACACCTTC. This codes for CASGLTVNYGYTF. The chain recombines TRBV28 with TRBJ1-2, with no clear D. Germline CDR1 and CDR2: MDHEN and SYDVKM. With 8 bases removed from V and 2 bases from J, the gap between germline ends came to 12 bases. The CDR3 length is 13 residues.

The CDR3 DNA follows: TGTGCCAGCAGTGCATCCGGGACAGGCCTCCGTTCCTACAATGAGCAGTTCTTC. Amino acids: CASSASGTGLRSYNEQFF. This sequence joins TRBV27 and TRBJ2-1, with TRBD1 matching 8 bases. The CDR3 sequence is 18 residues long. Germline loops: CDR1 MNHEY, CDR2 SMNVEV (reference sequence). J was trimmed by 1 base and V by 5 bases; bases with no gene match: 13.

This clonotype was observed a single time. This CDR3 is CASSQDGTGNYGYTF. The CDR3 nucleotides read TGTGCCAGCAGCCAAGATGGTACAGGGAACTATGGCTACACCTTC. The chain recombines TRBV4-2 with TRBJ1-2, with D tentatively TRBD1 (6 bases). Per germline, CDR1 LGHNA and CDR2 YNFKEQ. Between the trimmed V and J ends, which lost 0 bases and 2 bases, there was a span of 10 bases. The CDR3 runs to 15 residues.

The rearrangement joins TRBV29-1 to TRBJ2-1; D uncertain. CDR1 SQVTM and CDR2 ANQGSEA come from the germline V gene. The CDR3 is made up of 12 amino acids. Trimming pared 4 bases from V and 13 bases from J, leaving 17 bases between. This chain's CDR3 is CSVAYLQETQFF. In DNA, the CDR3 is TGCAGCGTTGCCTACCTCCAAGAGACCCAGTTCTTC.

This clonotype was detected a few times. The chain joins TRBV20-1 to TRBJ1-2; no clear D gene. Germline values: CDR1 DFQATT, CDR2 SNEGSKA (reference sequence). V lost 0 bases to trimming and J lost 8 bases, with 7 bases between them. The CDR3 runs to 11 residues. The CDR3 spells CSARDIPGYTF. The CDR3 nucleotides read TGCAGTGCTAGAGATATACCCGGCTACACCTTC.